This T cell receptor (beta chain) was captured by sequencing in a study of T cell repertoires in cytomegalovirus infection. The CDR3 is 14 residues long. CDR1 SGHDT and CDR2 YYEEEE come from the germline V gene. With 0 bases removed from V and 6 bases from J, the gap between germline ends came to 12 bases. TCRdb independently ran MiXCR on the reads; one entry per CDR3 protein. The sample shows some 200,000 distinct CDR3 sequences, approximately 9.6% of them seen only once. This clonotype was counted ten times or more. The sequencing input was PBMCs. The V call is TRBV5-6, the J call TRBJ1-1; D unresolved. The clonotype was recovered from a human donor in good health (CMV status not recorded). Some clones in this sample may be carry-over from other donors' samples. This CDR3 is CASSLGTAYAEAFF. CDR3 DNA: TGTGCCAGCAGCTTGGGGACGGCTTACGCTGAAGCTTTCTTT. Complete variable domain (other parts from reference TRBV5-6 and TRBJ1-1): DAGVTQSPTHLIKTRGQQVTLRCSPKSGHDTVSWYQQALGQGPQFIFQYYEEEERQRGNFPDRFSGHQFPNYSSELNVNALLLGDSALYLCASSLGTAYAEAFFGQGTRLTVV.